This T cell receptor beta chain was sequenced in a study of T cells in Graves' hyperthyroidism and ophthalmopathy. V lost 6 bases, J lost 4 bases, and 12 bases lay in between. The germline gives CDR1 MNHNS, CDR2 SASEGT. The CDR3 loop spans 14 amino acids. The table lists this clonotype with many counts. Amplification of TCR beta CDR3 regions used RNA as the template. Carried out on the TCR CDR3, a first-round RT-PCR used the HTBI primer set. TCRdb re-called the multiplex PCR reads through MiXCR, storing one row per CDR3 protein. The sample contains more than 500,000 distinct CDR3 sequences, 11% to 15% of which appear only once.

The TCR sequence derives from a woman in her 40s with Graves' hyperthyroidism. The rearrangement links TRBV6-1 to TRBJ1-4; the D gene is possibly TRBD1 (5 bases). Sequenced sample: blood. This CDR3 is CASSPVDSNEKLFF. The CDR3 DNA is TGTGCCAGCAGCCCCGTCGACAGTAATGAAAAACTGTTTTTT.